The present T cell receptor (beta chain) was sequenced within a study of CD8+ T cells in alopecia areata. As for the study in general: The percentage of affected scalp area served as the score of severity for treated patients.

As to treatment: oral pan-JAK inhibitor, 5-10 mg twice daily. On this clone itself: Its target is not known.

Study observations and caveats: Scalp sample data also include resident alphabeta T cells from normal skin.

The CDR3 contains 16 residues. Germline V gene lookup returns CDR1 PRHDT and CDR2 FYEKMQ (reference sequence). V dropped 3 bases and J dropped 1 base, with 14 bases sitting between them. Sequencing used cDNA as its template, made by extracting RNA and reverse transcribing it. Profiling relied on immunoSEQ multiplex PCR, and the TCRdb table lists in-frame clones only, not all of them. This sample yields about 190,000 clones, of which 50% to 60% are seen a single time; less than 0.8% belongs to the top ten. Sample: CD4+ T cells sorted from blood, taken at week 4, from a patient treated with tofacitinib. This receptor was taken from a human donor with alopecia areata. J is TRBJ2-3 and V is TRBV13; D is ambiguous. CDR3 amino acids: CASSFRKTVGTDTQYF. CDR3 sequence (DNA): TGTGCCAGCAGCTTTAGGAAGACGGTGGGCACAGATACGCAGTATTTT. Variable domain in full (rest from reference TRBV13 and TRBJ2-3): AAGVIQSPRHLIKEKRETATLKCYPIPRHDTVYWYQQGPGQDPQFLISFYEKMQSDKGSIPDRFSAQQFSDYHSELNMSSLELGDSALYFCASSFRKTVGTDTQYFGPGTRLTVL.